Below, 32 T cell receptor beta chains from the same sample are listed, as sequenced in a study of a mutant IDH1 vaccine in newly diagnosed glioma. Time point of the sample: baseline, week 1 (first vaccination visit). The treatment was: pre-vaccination baseline after standard-of-care therapy. Measured with immunoSEQ multiplex PCR; TCRdb has only the in-frame clones, and not every one. Of under 75,000 clones in the sample, around 90% were seen once. The specimen was PBMCs, collected from a glioma patient treated with radiotherapy, temozolomide or both. The receptors here all came from a man over 45 with glioma.

The J gene is TRBJ2-1, the V gene TRBV7-9, with D possibly called TRBD1 or TRBD2 (5 bases each). The CDR3 extends over 14 amino acids. Germline loops: CDR1 SEHNR, CDR2 FQNEAQ (reference sequence). V was shortened by 8 bases and J by 1 base, with 12 bases between the two germline ends. This CDR3 is CASLRAGSYNEQFF. CDR3 nucleotide sequence: TGTGCCAGCCTGCGGGCAGGGTCCTACAATGAGCAGTTCTTC. The whole variable domain, filled in from reference TRBV7-9 and TRBJ2-1, reads DTGVSQNPRHKITKRGQNVTFRCDPISEHNRLYWYRQTLGQGPEFLTYFQNEAQLEKSRLLSDRFSAERPKGSFSTLEIQRTEQGDSAMYLCASLRAGSYNEQFFGPGTRLTVL.

V is TRBV12-5 and J is TRBJ1-2; 8 nucleotides agree with TRBD1. V lost 8 bases and J lost 3; bases outside the gene matches: 5. This CDR3 is built from 13 residues. CDR1 and CDR2 from the germline V gene are LGHNT and FRNRAP. CDR3: CASSSGGHYGYTF. The CDR3 nucleotides are TGTGCTAGTTCCTCAGGGGGCCACTATGGCTACACCTTC.

The J gene is TRBJ1-5, the V gene TRBV18; 7 bases are shared with TRBD1. CDR1 and CDR2 (germline): KGHSH, LQKENI. The J segment lost 4 bases and the V segment lost 1 base, leaving 1 base of the junction unmatched. There are 14 residues in the CDR3. The CDR3 nucleotides are TGTGCCAGCTCACCACAGGGGGCGAATCAGCCCCAGCATTTT. It specifies CASSPQGANQPQHF.

V gene TRBV9 combines with J gene TRBJ2-1, with TRBD1 matching 8 bases. Germline CDR1 SGDLS, CDR2 YYNGEE. There are 15 residues in the CDR3. Trimming took 3 bases from V and 5 from J; bases not matched to a gene: 7. Here the CDR3 reads CASSADRGRNNEQFF. CDR3 bases: TGTGCCAGCAGCGCCGACAGGGGAAGGAACAATGAGCAGTTCTTC.

The V call is TRBV2, the J call TRBJ1-1, with D perhaps TRBD1 (6 bases). The CDR3 loop spans 12 amino acids. Germline assignment: CDR1 SNHLY and CDR2 FYNNEI. V lost 4 bases, J lost 11 bases, and 14 bases lay in between. CDR3 in amino acids: CASSVMRDTAFF. The DNA of the CDR3 is TGTGCCAGCAGTGTAATGAGGGACACCGCTTTCTTT.

CDR3 DNA sequence: TGTGCCAGCTCATCAGGACTTCAAAACTATGGCTACACCTTC. It translates to CASSSGLQNYGYTF. The chain recombines TRBV18 with TRBJ1-2; D is undetermined. The CDR3 sequence is 14 residues long. V was clipped by 5 bases and J by 2 bases, with 12 bases between them. CDR1 is KGHSH and CDR2 is LQKENI in the germline V gene.

Of note for this clone: A junction end diverges from the germline sequence, so it may reflect a read error. This sequence joins TRBV7-7 and TRBJ2-2; no firm D call. The germline V gene encodes CDR1 SSHAT and CDR2 FNYEAQ (reference sequence). The length of the CDR3 is 14 residues. The CDR3 sequence: CASSLEPGPGELFF. CDR3 nucleotides: TGTGCTAGCAGCCTAGAGCCGGGTCCCGGGGAGCTGTTTTTT.

The chain is built from TRBV5-1 and TRBJ2-7; TRBD1 is a possible D gene (6 bases). V was pared by 4 bases and J by 2 bases, with 16 bases between. Germline V gives CDR1 SGHRS, CDR2 YFSETQ. This CDR3 is built from 15 residues. The CDR3 reads CASSPTAGTPYEQYF. CDR3 bases: TGCGCCAGCAGCCCGACCGCCGGGACACCCTACGAGCAGTACTTC.

The sample holds one count of this clone. The chain links TRBV2 to TRBJ1-5; 7 nucleotides line up with TRBD1. CDR1 and CDR2 from the germline V gene are SNHLY and FYNNEI. CDR3 size: 18 residues. Trimming took 3 bases from V and 3 from J; bases not matched to a gene: 14. CDR3 in DNA: TGTGCCAGCAGTGAGGCGGGGGACAGAACTCTCAACAATCAGCCCCAGCATTTT. It is translated as CASSEAGDRTLNNQPQHF.

This chain connects TRBV4-3 to TRBJ1-2; TRBD1 agrees at 9 bases. Germline loops: CDR1 LGHNA, CDR2 YSLEER. The CDR3 totals 16 residues. The J segment lost 1 base and the V segment lost 3 bases, leaving 6 bases of the junction unmatched. The CDR3 protein is CASSQDRGAINYGYTF. In DNA, the CDR3 is TGCGCCAGCAGCCAGGACAGGGGAGCAATTAACTATGGCTACACCTTC.

V gene TRBV5-6 combines with J gene TRBJ2-7; TRBD1 aligns across 7 bases. The germline gives CDR1 SGHDT, CDR2 YYEEEE. The CDR3 contains 15 residues. After removal of 3 bases from V and 0 bases from J, the junction contained 6 bases not matched to a gene. The CDR3: CASSSDRTSSYEQYF. The CDR3 coding sequence is TGTGCCAGCAGCTCGGACAGGACGAGCTCCTACGAGCAGTACTTC.

The gene calls are TRBV7-9 and TRBJ1-5; D unclear. V was cut by 5 bases and J by 1 base, with 9 bases left in between. The germline gives CDR1 SEHNR, CDR2 FQNEAQ (reference sequence). This CDR3 has 14 amino acids. The DNA for the CDR3 is TGTGCCAGCAGCGATGGACGGAGCAATCAGCCCCAGCATTTT. It codes for CASSDGRSNQPQHF.

This chain uses TRBV2 with TRBJ2-7, with D perhaps assigned TRBD1 or TRBD2 (5 bases each). CDR3 length equals 12 residues. V lost 6 bases and J lost 7, with 13 bases in between. Looked up from germline, CDR1 is SNHLY and CDR2 is FYNNEI. CDR3 loop: CASSRDDVEQYF. DNA for the CDR3: TGTGCCAGCAGCCGGGACGACGTGGAGCAGTACTTC.

This clone was recorded once. The rearrangement uses TRBV5-3 and TRBJ2-7; no firm D call. TRBV5-3 is assigned to the ORF class and has an uncertain function. The CDR3 is 19 amino acids. V dropped 3 bases and J dropped 0 bases, with 25 bases sitting between them. The CDR3 region is CARSSPLPDSNILSYEQYF. The CDR3 nucleotides read TGTGCCAGAAGCTCCCCGCTCCCCGACTCCAATATCCTCTCCTACGAGCAGTACTTC.

The chain links TRBV5-1 to TRBJ2-7, with D perhaps TRBD1 (5 bases). The CDR3 is 17 residues long. Trimming stripped 0 bases from V and 6 bases from J, with 22 bases between. CDR1 is SGHRS, CDR2 YFSETQ, per germline. Here the CDR3 DNA reads TGCGCCAGCAGCTTGGCCAATGAAGGACACTCCCCCCGCGAGCAGTACTTC. Its protein is CASSLANEGHSPREQYF.

This sequence joins TRBV21-1 and TRBJ2-2; TRBD1 is the table's D call and was not checked against the DNA. TRBV21-1 is a documented pseudogene. There are 18 residues in the CDR3. The CDR3 nucleotides read TGTGCCAGCGCCAATGGGGACAGGGGGATCAGGAGCACCGGGGAGCTGTTTTTT. Translation: CASANGDRGIRSTGELFF.

CDR3 nucleotides: TGTGCCAGCAGGCGGGGCGGGGAGCTGTTTTTT. It specifies CASRRGGELFF. The rearrangement joins TRBV27 to TRBJ2-2; D may be TRBD2 (6 bases). CDR3 length: 11 residues. Germline V gene data show CDR1 as MNHEY and CDR2 as SMNVEV (reference sequence). V lost 6 bases, J lost 7 bases, and 6 bases lay in between.

The genes are TRBV7-3 and TRBJ2-1; 10 bases are shared with TRBD2. Germline trimming cut 0 bases from V and 6 bases from J; bases unmatched to any gene: 5. Germline V gene sequence: CDR1 SGHTA, CDR2 FQGTGA. This CDR3 region has 16 residues. The CDR3: CASSLTFASGSNEQFF. As DNA, the CDR3 is TGTGCCAGCAGCTTAACATTTGCTAGCGGGAGCAATGAGCAGTTCTTC.

This rearrangement joins TRBV6-5 to TRBJ2-7; D might be TRBD1 (6 bases). The germline V gene has CDR1 MNHEY and CDR2 SVGAGI. V lost 0 bases and J lost 5, with 8 bases in between. There are 13 residues in the CDR3. CDR3 in DNA: TGTGCCAGCAGTTACTCGGGGGCTGACGAGCAGTACTTC. This translates into CASSYSGADEQYF.

CDR3 DNA sequence: TGTGCCATCAGTGAAAGTAGCGGGGGGACTAGCACAGATACGCAGTATTTT. Protein: CAISESSGGTSTDTQYF. The chain couples TRBV10-3 to TRBJ2-3; TRBD2 aligns across 10 bases. V was pared by 3 bases and J by 0 bases, with 6 bases of the junction left unmatched. The CDR3 loop spans 17 amino acids. Germline CDR1 reads ENHRY; CDR2 reads SYGVKD.

This clone was seen just once. This sequence joins TRBV6-1 and TRBJ2-7; D gene unclear. This CDR3 is 12 amino acids long. Between the trimmed V and J ends, which lost 5 bases and 2 bases, there was a span of 7 bases. CDR1 MNHNS and CDR2 SASEGT come from the germline V gene. CDR3 loop: CASSSSPYEQYF. In nucleotides, the CDR3 is TGTGCCAGCAGTTCCTCACCCTACGAGCAGTACTTC.

The rearrangement joins TRBV7-9 to TRBJ2-1; possible D gene TRBD2, 5 bases. The CDR3 extends over 16 amino acids. V was pared by 6 bases and J by 0 bases, with 15 bases between. Germline lookup yields CDR1 SEHNR and CDR2 FQNEAQ (reference sequence). As DNA, the CDR3 is TGTGCCAGCAGTTTCAGCGGCAGGAGCTCCTACAATGAGCAGTTCTTC. Translation: CASSFSGRSSYNEQFF.

The rearrangement links TRBV5-4 to TRBJ2-7; 8 bases line up with TRBD2. V lost 3 bases to trimming and J lost 7 bases; unmatched junction nucleotides: 18. The CDR3 length is 17 residues. In germline, CDR1 is SGHNT, CDR2 YYREEE (reference sequence). DNA of the CDR3: TGTGCCAGCAGCTGGGCCACTAGCGGAAACCCAACAAGTGAGCAGTACTTC. Its protein product is CASSWATSGNPTSEQYF.

The V and J genes are TRBV25-1 and TRBJ2-7, with 8 nucleotides matching TRBD1. The ends lost 8 bases at V and 7 bases at J; junction bases unmatched: 13. Germline assignment: CDR1 MGHDK and CDR2 SYGVNS. This CDR3 comprises 14 residues. The CDR3 coding sequence is TGTGCCAGCGAAAGACAGGGGCCTTCCTCGGAGCAGTACTTC. Its translation: CASERQGPSSEQYF.

V is TRBV15 and J is TRBJ1-5; unclear D gene. Germline CDR1 and CDR2: LNHNV and YYDKDF (reference sequence). CDR3 length: 15 amino acids. The ends were cut back, 0 bases at V and 15 bases at J, with 21 bases in the middle. This chain's CDR3 is CATSRDQGVDIPRHF. CDR3 in DNA: TGTGCCACCAGCAGAGATCAAGGAGTCGATATACCCAGGCATTTT.

The J gene is TRBJ1-1, the V gene TRBV30; D is ambiguous. There are 11 residues in the CDR3. Trimming removed 0 bases from V and 7 bases from J, with 6 bases in between. CDR1 is GTSNPN and CDR2 is SVGIG in the germline V gene (reference sequence). The CDR3 sequence is CAWSVLHEAFF. For the CDR3, the DNA is TGTGCCTGGAGTGTACTTCATGAAGCTTTCTTT. The whole variable domain, remainder taken from reference TRBV30 and TRBJ1-1, is SQTIHQWPATLVQPVGSPLSLECTVEGTSNPNLYWYRQAAGRGLQLLFYSVGIGQISSEVPQNLSASRPQDRQFILSSKKLLLSDSGFYLCAWSVLHEAFFGQGTRLTVV.

The chain couples TRBV6-5 to TRBJ2-7, with a weak D call TRBD1 (5 bases). Trimming stripped 6 bases from V and 0 bases from J, with 15 bases between. This CDR3 is built from 15 residues. CDR1 and CDR2 (germline): MNHEY, SVGAGI. The CDR3 coding sequence is TGTGCCAGCAGACGTGGCACAGGAGACTCCTACGAGCAGTACTTC. It yields the protein CASRRGTGDSYEQYF.

The chain links TRBV14 to TRBJ2-4, with a tentative D call TRBD1 (6 bases). CDR3 length equals 16 residues. V lost 4 bases and J lost 3, with 16 bases in between. The germline gives CDR1 SGHDN, CDR2 FVKESK. In DNA, the CDR3 is TGTGCCAGCAGCCTTAAACCACAGGGCGTCAAAAACATTCAGTACTTC. Protein sequence: CASSLKPQGVKNIQYF.

For the CDR3, the DNA is TGTGCCAGCAGTGATAGCGGGGGGGCCACAGATACGCAGTATTTT. Its protein product is CASSDSGGATDTQYF. The chain couples TRBV6-4 to TRBJ2-3; 11 bases align to TRBD2. CDR1 and CDR2 from the germline V gene are MRHNA and SNTAGT. J gave up 2 bases and V 3 bases, and 1 base lay outside the gene matches. CDR3 length: 15 amino acids.

The rearrangement uses TRBV12-2 and TRBJ2-2; whether TRBD2, the table's D call, matches the DNA was not checked. TRBV12-2 is termed a pseudogene. The CDR3 sequence is 16 residues long. CDR3 protein: CASRFVEYLNTGELFF. The CDR3 DNA follows: TGTGCAAGTCGCTTTGTAGAGTATTTGAACACCGGGGAGCTGTTTTTT.

This chain links TRBV2 with TRBJ1-1; D is undetermined. Germline V gene data show CDR1 as SNHLY and CDR2 as FYNNEI. This CDR3 contains 14 residues. Deletions cut 6 bases from V and 0 bases from J, with 11 bases between. Here the CDR3 reads CASRTSFMNTEAFF. The DNA for the CDR3 is TGTGCCAGCAGGACCAGTTTCATGAACACTGAAGCTTTCTTT. Full variable domain (remainder filled in from reference TRBV2 and TRBJ1-1): EPEVTQTPSHQVTQMGQEVILRCVPISNHLYFYWYRQILGQKVEFLVSFYNNEISEKSEIFDDQFSVERPDGSNFTLKIRSTKLEDSAMYFCASRTSFMNTEAFFGQGTRLTVV.

V and J are TRBV6-5 and TRBJ2-7; 9 bases match TRBD1. Germline loops: CDR1 MNHEY, CDR2 SVGAGI. The CDR3 totals 15 residues. V shed 5 bases and J 2 bases; nucleotides not matched to a gene: 7. CDR3 protein: CASSRSGTGTYEQYF. For the CDR3, the DNA is TGTGCCAGCAGTAGATCCGGGACAGGGACCTACGAGCAGTACTTC.